Below are 2 T cell receptor beta chains sequenced from a single sample in a study of naive and memory T cell subsets. Both TRBC1 and TRBC2 were covered by a beta constant-region primer of two equimolar oligonucleotides. TCRdb ran MiXCR on the UMI-ligation and nested PCR reads and lists one entry per CDR3 protein. The sample has 100,000 or so distinct CDR3 sequences, around 6.5% seen once. Sequencing was done on a sample of central memory CD4+ T cells from blood. These receptor sequences come from a human donor in good health.

This clonotype has a count of ten or more. This chain joins TRBV6-2 or TRBV6-3 and TRBJ1-1; TRBD1 is a possible D gene (6 bases). The CDR3 covers 15 residues. The germline V gene encodes CDR1 MNHEY and CDR2 SVGEGT. Trimming cost V 6 bases and J 3 bases, with 17 bases left between them. In DNA form, the CDR3 reads TGTGCCAGCAGGGGGCCCTGGCGGGGGCACACTGAAGCTTTCTTT. It encodes CASRGPWRGHTEAFF.

This clonotype turned up a few times. The J gene is TRBJ1-5, the V gene TRBV7-2; D might be TRBD1 (5 bases). Germline CDR1 reads SGHTA; CDR2 reads FQGNSA. The CDR3 contains 14 residues. V lost 5 bases to trimming and J lost 5 bases, with 13 bases between them. CDR3 region: CASSRRVGDQPQHF. As DNA, the CDR3 is TGTGCCAGCAGCCGCAGGGTGGGAGATCAGCCCCAGCATTTT.